The sequence of this T cell receptor (beta chain) was determined in a study of cytomegalovirus exposure and HLA in healthy donors. With 60 Vbeta and 13 Jbeta primers, the PCR was carried out. The method was immunoSEQ multiplex PCR; TCRdb's version includes in-frame clones alone and lacks a portion of them. Among 65,000 to 75,000 clones listed, approximately 71% were seen once. This clone has a handful of counts. Its target is unknown. Findings of the study overall: Information on immune exposure was restricted to one variable (CMV serostatus).

This sequence originates from a woman aged 25 to 39 in good health and CMV-seronegative. The sample was PBMCs.

In DNA form, the CDR3 reads TGTGCCAGCAGTGGGGGCGTGGGCTCGGTGAAATCACCCCTCCACTTT. Translating it yields CASSGGVGSVKSPLHF. V usage is TRBV6-1 and J usage is TRBJ1-6, with D perhaps TRBD1 (5 bases). The V and J ends lost 4 bases and 10 bases respectively, with 20 bases between them. The CDR3 loop spans 16 amino acids. Germline V gives CDR1 MNHNS, CDR2 SASEGT.